This TCR beta chain was obtained from a study of T cell responses to AZD1222 COVID-19 vaccine. Overall study findings and caveats: Donors skewed white British and female; clonal diversity was possibly underestimated. CD4 TCRs linked to vaccination spanned spike, dominating at 160-218 and 743-854.

Note on this clone: Its target is unknown.

Sequenced by immunoSEQ multiplex PCR; TCRdb stores in-frame clones only, minus some. The profile covers 110,000 or so clones, with about 86% appearing a single time and 15% to 20% taken by the ten largest. The germline gives CDR1 LNHDA, CDR2 SQIVND (reference sequence). The CDR3 runs to 14 residues. Trimming removed 6 bases from V and 6 bases from J; junction bases left unmatched: 7. Sequencing was performed on peripheral blood, taken 28 days after the second AZD1222 dose. The source of this sequence is an adult who received the AZD1222 COVID-19 vaccine. This rearrangement joins TRBV19 to TRBJ1-1, with 10 bases matching TRBD1. The CDR3 bases are TGTGCCAGTAGCGCGACGGGACAGGGGTCTGAAGCTTTCTTT. Protein: CASSATGQGSEAFF.